These T cell receptor beta chains were read from a single sample in a study of blood T cell repertoires in COVID-19. Data came from immunoSEQ multiplex PCR; TCRdb stores just in-frame clones and leaves some out. The sample yields 230,000 or so clones, roughly 84% seen once. The source material was peripheral blood. The source is a man in his forties with active or convalescent COVID-19. The CDR3 runs from the conserved cysteine through the conserved F or W. D genes are given only for firm matches.

d_gene: NA
j_gene: TRBJ1-4
v_gene: TRBV19
CDR3nt: TGTGCCAGTAGTATTACGACAGGAGGTGAAAAACTGTTTTTT
CDR3aa: CASSITTGGEKLFF

d_gene: NA
j_gene: TRBJ1-2
v_gene: TRBV28
CDR3nt: TGTGCCAGCAGTTTACCCGGGCCACAGGGTGGCTACACCTTC
CDR3aa: CASSLPGPQGGYTF

d_gene: NA
j_gene: TRBJ1-2
v_gene: TRBV20-1
CDR3nt: TGCAGTGCCGCAGGGAACTATGGCTACACCTTC
CDR3aa: CSAAGNYGYTF

d_gene: NA
j_gene: TRBJ1-3
v_gene: TRBV6-5
CDR3nt: TGTGCCAGCAGTTTTCGGGGCTCTGGAAACACCATATATTTT
CDR3aa: CASSFRGSGNTIYF

d_gene: TRBD2
j_gene: TRBJ2-4
v_gene: TRBV6-5
CDR3nt: TGTGCCACCGGGGAGGGAGCCAAAAACATTCAGTACTTC
CDR3aa: CATGEGAKNIQYF

d_gene: NA
j_gene: TRBJ2-7
v_gene: TRBV7-8
CDR3nt: TGTGCCAGCAGCTTTATAAGGAGCTCCTACGAGCAGTACTTC
CDR3aa: CASSFIRSSYEQYF

d_gene: TRBD1
j_gene: TRBJ1-2
v_gene: TRBV6-5
CDR3nt: TGTGCCAGCAGCCCCGGGCAGGGGGCCCATGGCTACACCTTC
CDR3aa: CASSPGQGAHGYTF

d_gene: NA
j_gene: TRBJ1-4
v_gene: TRBV5-5
CDR3nt: TGTGCCAGCAGCTTGCCTGGGCCCACTAATGAAAAACTGTTTTTT
CDR3aa: CASSLPGPTNEKLFF

d_gene: NA
j_gene: TRBJ1-2
v_gene: TRBV28
CDR3nt: TGTGCCAGCAGCTCCAGCCAGGTGTGGGGCGGCTACACCTTC
CDR3aa: CASSSSQVWGGYTF

d_gene: TRBD1
j_gene: TRBJ1-2
v_gene: TRBV18
CDR3nt: TGTGCCAGCTCACCCCAGGGGGTGGAAGGCTACACCTTC
CDR3aa: CASSPQGVEGYTF

d_gene: TRBD1
j_gene: TRBJ1-4
v_gene: TRBV7-9
CDR3nt: TGTGCCAGCAGCGCTCCGGGACAGGGGAGAGAAAAACTGTTTTTT
CDR3aa: CASSAPGQGREKLFF

d_gene: NA
j_gene: TRBJ2-3
v_gene: TRBV5-4
CDR3nt: TGTGCCACATACCTTTCGAGGGCAGATACGCAGTATTTT
CDR3aa: CATYLSRADTQYF

d_gene: NA
j_gene: TRBJ1-6
v_gene: TRBV27
CDR3nt: TGTGCCAGCAGTTGGGGGGGGCGATCACCCCTCCACTTT
CDR3aa: CASSWGGRSPLHF

d_gene: TRBD1
j_gene: TRBJ1-5
v_gene: TRBV19
CDR3nt: TGTGCCAGCAAACAGGGGAATCAGCCCCAGCATTTT
CDR3aa: CASKQGNQPQHF

d_gene: NA
j_gene: TRBJ1-1
v_gene: TRBV5-1
CDR3nt: TGCGCCAGCAGCTTGGATCTTTATCCTAGGAACACTGAAGCTTTCTTT
CDR3aa: CASSLDLYPRNTEAFF